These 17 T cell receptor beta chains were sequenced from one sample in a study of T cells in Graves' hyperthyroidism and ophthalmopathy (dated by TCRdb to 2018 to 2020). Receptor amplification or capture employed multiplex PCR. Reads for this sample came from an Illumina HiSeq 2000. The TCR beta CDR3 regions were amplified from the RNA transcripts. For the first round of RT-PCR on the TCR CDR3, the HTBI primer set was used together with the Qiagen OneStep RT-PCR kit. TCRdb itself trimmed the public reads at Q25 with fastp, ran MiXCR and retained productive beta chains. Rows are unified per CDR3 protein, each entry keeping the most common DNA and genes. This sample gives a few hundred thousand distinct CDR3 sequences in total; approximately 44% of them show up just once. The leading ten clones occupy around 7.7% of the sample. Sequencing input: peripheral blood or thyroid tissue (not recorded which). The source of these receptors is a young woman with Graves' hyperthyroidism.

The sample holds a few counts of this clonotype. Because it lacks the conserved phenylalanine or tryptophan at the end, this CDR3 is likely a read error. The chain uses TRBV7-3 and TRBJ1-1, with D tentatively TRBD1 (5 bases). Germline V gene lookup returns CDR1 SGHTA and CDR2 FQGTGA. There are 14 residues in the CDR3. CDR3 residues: CVSSVDRENTEAFL. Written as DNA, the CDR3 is TGTGTCAGCAGCGTCGACAGAGAGAACACTGAAGCTTTCCTT.

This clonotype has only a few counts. The CDR3 is CASSFLEGPNSPLHF. The CDR3 DNA reads as TGTGCCAGCAGTTTTTTGGAGGGCCCTAATTCACCCCTCCACTTT. This chain links TRBV27 with TRBJ1-6; no definite D call. The germline CDR1 and CDR2 sequences are MNHEY and SMNVEV (reference sequence). V was cut by 3 bases and J by 6 bases, with 12 bases left in between. The CDR3 length is 15 residues.

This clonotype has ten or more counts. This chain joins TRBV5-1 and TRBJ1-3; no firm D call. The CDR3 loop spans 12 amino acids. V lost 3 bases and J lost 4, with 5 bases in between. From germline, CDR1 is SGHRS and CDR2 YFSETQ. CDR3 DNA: TGCGCCAGCAGCTATCCGGGAAACACCATATATTTT. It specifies CASSYPGNTIYF.

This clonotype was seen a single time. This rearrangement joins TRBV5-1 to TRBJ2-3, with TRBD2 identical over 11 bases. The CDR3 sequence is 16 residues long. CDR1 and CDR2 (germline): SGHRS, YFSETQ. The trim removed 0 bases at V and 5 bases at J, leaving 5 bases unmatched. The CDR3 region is CASSLVLAGAGDTQYF. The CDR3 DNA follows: TGCGCCAGCAGCTTGGTACTAGCGGGAGCTGGAGATACGCAGTATTTT.

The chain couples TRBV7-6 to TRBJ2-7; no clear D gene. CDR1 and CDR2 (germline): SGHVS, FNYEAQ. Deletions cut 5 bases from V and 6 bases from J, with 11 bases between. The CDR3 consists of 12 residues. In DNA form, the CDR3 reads TGTGCCAGCAGCAACGACGGATTCGAGCAGTACTTC. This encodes CASSNDGFEQYF.

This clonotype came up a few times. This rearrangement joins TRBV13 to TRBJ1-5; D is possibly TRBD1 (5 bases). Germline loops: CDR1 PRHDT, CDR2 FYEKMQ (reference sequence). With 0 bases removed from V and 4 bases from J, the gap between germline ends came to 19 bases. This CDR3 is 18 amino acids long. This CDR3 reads CASSLGQRGRPGNQPQHF. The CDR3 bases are TGTGCCAGCAGCTTAGGGCAAAGGGGACGCCCGGGGAATCAGCCCCAGCATTTT.

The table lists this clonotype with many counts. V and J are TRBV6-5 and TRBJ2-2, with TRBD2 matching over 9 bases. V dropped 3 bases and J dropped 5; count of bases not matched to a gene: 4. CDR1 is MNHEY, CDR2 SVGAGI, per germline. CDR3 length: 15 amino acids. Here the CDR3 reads CASSYSGRGTGELFF. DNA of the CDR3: TGTGCCAGCAGTTATAGCGGGAGAGGGACCGGGGAGCTGTTTTTT.

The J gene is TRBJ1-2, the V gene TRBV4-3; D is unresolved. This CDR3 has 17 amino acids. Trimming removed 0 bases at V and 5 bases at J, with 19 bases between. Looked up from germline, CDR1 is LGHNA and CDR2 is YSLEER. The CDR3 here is CASSQERSSGAFYGYTF. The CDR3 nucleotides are TGCGCCAGCAGCCAAGAGCGGTCTAGCGGAGCCTTTTATGGCTACACCTTC.

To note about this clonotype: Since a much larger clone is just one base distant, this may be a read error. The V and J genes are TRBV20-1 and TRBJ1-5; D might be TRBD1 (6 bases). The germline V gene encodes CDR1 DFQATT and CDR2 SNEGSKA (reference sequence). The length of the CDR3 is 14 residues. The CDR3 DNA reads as TGCGGTGCTAGGGGGTCGCGCGGGAATCAGCCCCAGCATTTT. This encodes CGARGSRGNQPQHF.

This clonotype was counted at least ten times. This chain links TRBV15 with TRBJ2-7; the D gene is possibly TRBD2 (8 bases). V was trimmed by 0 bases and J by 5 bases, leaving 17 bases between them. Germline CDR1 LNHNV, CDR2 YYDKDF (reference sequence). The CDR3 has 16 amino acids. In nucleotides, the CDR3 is TGTGCCACCAGCAGAGATCTGAGACAGGGACTAGACGAGCAGTACTTC. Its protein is CATSRDLRQGLDEQYF.

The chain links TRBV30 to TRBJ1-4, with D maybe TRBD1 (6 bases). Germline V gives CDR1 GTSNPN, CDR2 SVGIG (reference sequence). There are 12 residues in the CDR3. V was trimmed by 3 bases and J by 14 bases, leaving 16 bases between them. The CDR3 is CAWRGAEGSLFF. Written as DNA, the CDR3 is TGTGCCTGGAGGGGGGCAGAGGGTAGTCTGTTTTTT.

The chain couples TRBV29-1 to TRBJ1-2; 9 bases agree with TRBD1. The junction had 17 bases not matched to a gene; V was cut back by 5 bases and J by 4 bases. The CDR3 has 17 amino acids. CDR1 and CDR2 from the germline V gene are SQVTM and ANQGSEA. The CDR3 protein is CSVRQGQGARGLYGYTF. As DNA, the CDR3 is TGCAGCGTTAGACAGGGACAGGGTGCCCGGGGGCTCTATGGCTACACCTTC.

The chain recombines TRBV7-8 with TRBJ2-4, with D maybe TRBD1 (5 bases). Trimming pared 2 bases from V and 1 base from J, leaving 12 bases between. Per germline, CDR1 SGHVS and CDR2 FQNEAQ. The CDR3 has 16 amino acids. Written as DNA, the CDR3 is TGTGCCAGCAGCTTACGTACAGGTTGGGCCAAAAACATTCAGTACTTC. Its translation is CASSLRTGWAKNIQYF.

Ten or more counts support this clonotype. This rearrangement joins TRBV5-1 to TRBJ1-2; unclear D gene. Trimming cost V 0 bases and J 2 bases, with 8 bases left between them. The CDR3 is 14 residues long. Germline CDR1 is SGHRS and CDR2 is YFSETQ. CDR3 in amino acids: CASSLVSANYGYTF. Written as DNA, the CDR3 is TGCGCCAGCAGCTTGGTTTCTGCAAACTATGGCTACACCTTC.

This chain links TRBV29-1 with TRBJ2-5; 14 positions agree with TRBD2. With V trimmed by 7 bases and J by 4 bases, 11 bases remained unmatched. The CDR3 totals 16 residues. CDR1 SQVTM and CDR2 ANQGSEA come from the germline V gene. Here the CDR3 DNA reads TGCAGCGCTGCGGGGACTAGCGGGAGTCAAGGAGAGACCCAGTACTTC. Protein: CSAAGTSGSQGETQYF.

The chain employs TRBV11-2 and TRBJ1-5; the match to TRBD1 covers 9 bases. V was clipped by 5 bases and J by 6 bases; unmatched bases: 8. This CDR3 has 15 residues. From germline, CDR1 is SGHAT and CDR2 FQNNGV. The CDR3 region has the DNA TGTGCCAGCAGCCCACCGGGACAGGGTCCTCAGCCCCAGCATTTT. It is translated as CASSPPGQGPQPQHF.

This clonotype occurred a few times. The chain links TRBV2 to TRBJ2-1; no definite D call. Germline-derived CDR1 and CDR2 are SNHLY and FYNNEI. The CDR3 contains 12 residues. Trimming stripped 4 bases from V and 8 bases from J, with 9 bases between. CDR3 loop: CASSGSTYEQFF. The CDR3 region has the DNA TGTGCCAGCAGTGGCTCAACCTATGAGCAGTTCTTC.